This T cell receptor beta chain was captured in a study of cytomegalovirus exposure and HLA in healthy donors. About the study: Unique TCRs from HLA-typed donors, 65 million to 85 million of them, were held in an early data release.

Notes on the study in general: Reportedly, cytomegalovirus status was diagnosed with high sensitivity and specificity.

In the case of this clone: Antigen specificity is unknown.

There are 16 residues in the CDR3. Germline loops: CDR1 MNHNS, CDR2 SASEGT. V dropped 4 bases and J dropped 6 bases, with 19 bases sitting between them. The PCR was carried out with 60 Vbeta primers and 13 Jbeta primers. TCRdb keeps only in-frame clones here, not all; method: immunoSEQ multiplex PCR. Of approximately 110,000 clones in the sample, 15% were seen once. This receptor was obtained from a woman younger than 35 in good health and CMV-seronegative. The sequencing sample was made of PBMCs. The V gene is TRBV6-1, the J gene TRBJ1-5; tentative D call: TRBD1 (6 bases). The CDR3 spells CASSAGTRGGGQPQHF. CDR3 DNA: TGTGCCAGCAGTGCGGGGACCAGGGGCGGGGGTCAGCCCCAGCATTTT.